Listed below are T cell receptor beta chains from one sample, sequenced in a study of blood T cell repertoires in COVID-19. TCRdb's copy holds only in-frame clones and misses some; the assay was immunoSEQ multiplex PCR. The table records 300,000 to 350,000 clones, roughly 87% of them present only once. The sequencing input was peripheral blood. These receptors all come from a man in his thirties or forties with COVID-19, enrolled during active disease. Both conserved end residues are part of each CDR3. A D gene is named only where the DNA matches it firmly. Not every row has a clone size; where given, it reads once, few, many or a size class.

J gene | D gene | V gene | clone size | CDR3 protein | CDR3 DNA
TRBJ1-1 | NA | TRBV5-1 | NA | CASSLTGWGNTEAFF | TGCGCCAGCAGCTTGACAGGGTGGGGGAACACTGAAGCTTTCTTT
TRBJ1-2 | TRBD1 | TRBV28 | NA | CASSLLGQNRGYTF | TGTGCCAGCAGTTTATTGGGACAGAATAGGGGCTACACCTTC
TRBJ2-7 | NA | TRBV7-6 | few | CASSLVGESYEQYF | TGTGCCAGCAGCTTAGTTGGGGAGTCCTACGAGCAGTACTTC
TRBJ1-2 | NA | TRBV6-2/TRBV6-3 | NA | CASSLARGNGYTF | TGTGCCAGCAGTTTAGCACGCGGAAATGGCTACACCTTC
TRBJ2-7 | TRBD2 | TRBV5-4 | NA | CASSSSPGLPYEQYF | TGTGCCAGCAGCAGCTCCCCGGGACTACCCTACGAGCAGTACTTC
TRBJ2-2 | NA | TRBV7-9 | NA | CASSSRSGTGELFF | TGTGCCAGCAGCTCCCGGTCGGGGACCGGGGAGCTGTTTTTT
TRBJ2-7 | TRBD2 | TRBV18 | NA | CASSPGLAGLYEQYF | TGTGCCAGCTCACCCGGGCTAGCGGGCCTTTACGAGCAGTACTTC
TRBJ1-6 | NA | TRBV30 | NA | CAWSSQKNSPLHF | TGTGCCTGGAGTAGTCAGAAAAATTCACCCCTCCACTTT
TRBJ1-1 | TRBD1 | TRBV19 | NA | CASSIAPLTGGQAFF | TGTGCCAGTAGTATAGCACCCCTGACAGGGGGGCAAGCTTTCTTT
TRBJ1-2 | NA | TRBV5-6 | NA | CASSPEWDYGYTF | TGTGCCAGCAGCCCGGAGTGGGACTATGGCTACACCTTC
TRBJ2-7 | TRBD1 | TRBV15 | NA | CATSNKGQIYEQYF | TGTGCCACCAGCAACAAGGGACAGATCTACGAGCAGTACTTC
TRBJ2-2 | NA | TRBV4-2 | NA | CASSQDRNSGDTGELFF | TGTGCCAGCAGCCAAGATAGAAATAGCGGAGACACCGGGGAGCTGTTTTTT
TRBJ2-7 | NA | TRBV7-2 | few | CASSLARVGYNEQYF | TGTGCCAGCAGCTTAGCGAGGGTGGGATACAATGAGCAGTACTTC
TRBJ2-1 | TRBD1 | TRBV19 | few | CASSNRQGADEQFF | TGTGCCAGTAGTAATCGACAGGGGGCTGATGAGCAGTTCTTC
TRBJ2-5 | TRBD1 | TRBV3-1/TRBV3-2 | once | CASSRRQGARGETQYF | TGTGCCAGCAGCCGTCGACAGGGGGCGAGAGGTGAGACCCAGTACTTC
TRBJ1-2 | NA | TRBV20-1 | NA | CSARVREGYTF | TGCAGTGCTAGGGTCCGGGAAGGCTACACCTTC
TRBJ1-2 | TRBD1 | TRBV18 | few | CASSPPGQGEHGYTF | TGTGCCAGCTCACCACCGGGACAGGGGGAGCATGGCTACACCTTC
TRBJ1-1 | NA | TRBV9 | NA | CASSVASNTEAFF | TGTGCCAGCAGCGTAGCCTCGAACACTGAAGCTTTCTTT
TRBJ2-7 | NA | TRBV19 | NA | CASSGGVRVHEQYF | TGTGCCAGTAGCGGCGGGGTCAGGGTACACGAGCAGTACTTC
TRBJ1-6 | TRBD1 | TRBV6-5 | NA | CASSYSGTGPSSPLHF | TGTGCCAGCAGTTACTCGGGGACAGGGCCTTCTTCACCCCTCCACTTT
TRBJ2-2 | TRBD2 | TRBV7-3 | NA | CASSLMGLAGDTGELFF | TGTGCCAGCAGCTTAATGGGACTAGCGGGAGACACCGGGGAGCTGTTTTTT
TRBJ1-2 | NA | TRBV5-1 | NA | CASSLGGSGNYGYTF | TGCGCCAGCAGCTTGGGGGGCAGCGGGAACTATGGCTACACCTTC
TRBJ1-1 | TRBD1 | TRBV4-3 | NA | CASSQDFDRGTRTSLF | TGCGCCAGCAGCCAAGATTTCGACAGGGGGACCCGAACCAGCCTCTTT
TRBJ1-4 | NA | TRBV6-6 | NA | CASSYGGGNEKLFF | TGTGCCAGCAGTTACGGGGGGGGAAATGAAAAACTGTTTTTT
TRBJ2-7 | TRBD1 | TRBV7-2 | NA | CASSLDGTGGYEQYF | TGTGCCAGCAGCTTAGACGGGACAGGGGGCTACGAGCAGTACTTC
TRBJ2-7 | TRBD1 | TRBV11-2 | once | CASSLRMGTGNEQYF | TGTGCCAGCAGCTTACGTATGGGGACAGGGAACGAGCAGTACTTC
TRBJ1-2 | TRBD1 | TRBV2 | once | CASRALLTGPNYGYTF | TGTGCCAGCAGGGCCCTTCTGACAGGGCCTAACTATGGCTACACCTTC
TRBJ2-1 | TRBD2 | TRBV5-6 | NA | CASSLTGTSGIVNEQFF | TGTGCCAGCAGCTTGACCGGGACTAGCGGGATAGTGAATGAGCAGTTCTTC
TRBJ2-3 | TRBD1 | TRBV19 | NA | CASSIQGASFDTQYF | TGTGCCAGTAGTATCCAGGGGGCATCGTTTGATACGCAGTATTTT
TRBJ2-1 | NA | TRBV5-6 | NA | CASSLEEGYNEQFF | TGTGCCAGCAGCTTGGAGGAGGGTTACAATGAGCAGTTCTTC
TRBJ1-2 | NA | TRBV24-1 | NA | CATSDWQTGPQGVYGYTF | TGTGCCACCAGTGATTGGCAGACCGGGCCCCAAGGGGTCTATGGCTACACCTTC
TRBJ1-1 | TRBD1 | TRBV6-5 | NA | CASTGTGGDTEAFF | TGTGCCAGCACCGGTACAGGGGGCGACACTGAAGCTTTCTTT
TRBJ1-1 | TRBD1 | TRBV6-5 | NA | CASSSLLQGGEAFF | TGTGCCAGCAGTTCGTTACTACAGGGGGGTGAAGCTTTCTTT
TRBJ1-6 | NA | TRBV9 | NA | CASSVQGNNSPLHF | TGTGCCAGCAGCGTACAGGGGAATAATTCACCCCTCCACTTT
TRBJ2-7 | TRBD2 | TRBV7-2 | NA | CASSLAVSSGWSSYEQYF | TGTGCCAGCAGCTTAGCGGTCTCTAGCGGGTGGAGCTCCTACGAGCAGTACTTC
TRBJ1-5 | TRBD1 | TRBV27 | NA | CASSDRGGYSNQPQHF | TGTGCCAGCAGCGACAGGGGGGGATATAGCAATCAGCCCCAGCATTTT
TRBJ2-7 | NA | TRBV28 | NA | CASTPRRAGTSYEQYF | TGTGCCAGCACTCCTCGGCGGGCAGGAACCTCCTACGAGCAGTACTTC
TRBJ2-1 | NA | TRBV6-6 | NA | CASSYEDSPHNEQFF | TGTGCCAGCAGTTACGAGGACAGTCCCCACAATGAGCAGTTCTTC
TRBJ1-4 | TRBD1 | TRBV5-1 | once | CASSFRQGGEKLFF | TGCGCCAGCAGCTTTAGGCAGGGGGGCGAAAAACTGTTTTTT
TRBJ1-2 | NA | TRBV6-5 | once | CASRREVEGYTF | TGTGCCAGCAGGAGAGAAGTCGAGGGCTACACCTTC
TRBJ2-1 | TRBD1 | TRBV7-9 | NA | CASSLADRGVYNEQFF | TGTGCCAGCAGCTTAGCGGACAGGGGGGTGTACAATGAGCAGTTCTTC
TRBJ1-1 | NA | TRBV7-3 | NA | CASSSTGDNTEAFF | TGTGCCAGCAGTTCCACCGGGGATAACACTGAAGCTTTCTTT
TRBJ2-2 | TRBD1 | TRBV6-2/TRBV6-3 | NA | CASSYTRQGAVAGELFF | TGTGCCAGCAGTTACACCCGACAGGGGGCAGTTGCCGGGGAGCTGTTTTTT
TRBJ1-5 | NA | TRBV19 | NA | CASSIEMGGRIGNQPQHF | TGTGCCAGTAGTATAGAAATGGGGGGGCGCATCGGCAATCAGCCCCAGCATTTT
TRBJ2-2 | TRBD1 | TRBV7-9 | NA | CANSDRGGGELFF | TGTGCCAACTCGGACAGGGGTGGCGGGGAGCTGTTTTTT
TRBJ2-5 | TRBD1 | TRBV19 | NA | CASSLGQGSRETQYF | TGTGCCAGTAGTCTCGGACAGGGCTCCCGGGAGACCCAGTACTTC
TRBJ2-1 | NA | TRBV12-3/TRBV12-4 | NA | CASSLPRNEQFF | TGTGCCAGCAGTTTGCCCAGGAATGAGCAGTTCTTC
TRBJ1-5 | TRBD1 | TRBV10-3 | NA | CAISGTGDRNQPQHF | TGTGCCATCAGTGGGACAGGCGATCGCAATCAGCCCCAGCATTTT
TRBJ2-7 | NA | TRBV10-3 | NA | CAISGEDSRSYEQYF | TGTGCCATCAGTGGTGAGGACAGCCGCTCCTACGAGCAGTACTTC
TRBJ2-1 | NA | TRBV7-2 | NA | CASSSQGSYNEQFF | TGTGCCAGCAGCTCACAGGGCTCCTACAATGAGCAGTTCTTC